The source of this T cell receptor beta chain is a study of T cell responses to AZD1222 COVID-19 vaccine. Data came from immunoSEQ multiplex PCR; TCRdb stores just in-frame clones and leaves some out. The data show around 84,000 clones, around 86% seen once. Looked up from germline, CDR1 is SGDLS and CDR2 is YYNGEE. V lost 4 bases, J lost 7 bases, and 26 bases lay in between. The CDR3 extends over 17 amino acids. This clonotype was sampled from an adult in good health. V is TRBV9 and J is TRBJ2-5, with D maybe TRBD1 (5 bases). Sequencing was performed on peripheral blood, taken on day 0 of AZD1222 vaccination. The CDR3 DNA follows: TGTGCCAGCAGCCCCCACTCCTCCGGGCACCGGCAGGGGACCCAGTACTTC. Translation: CASSPHSSGHRQGTQYF.